One and the same sample provided the 21 T cell receptor beta chains below, sequenced in a study of T-cell reconstitution after alpha-beta-depleted transplantation in children. Unique molecular identifiers were used to barcode this TCRbeta library. Via MiXCR, TCRdb re-called the PCR reads, giving one row per CDR3 protein. The sample lists 200,000 to 250,000 distinct CDR3 sequences; roughly a tenth were seen once. The sequencing used PBMCs, collected before TCRalphabeta/CD19-depleted stem cell transplant. The receptors stem from a child less than two years old with acute myeloid leukemia, due to receive a stem cell transplant.

This clonotype was counted ten times or more. CDR3 loop: CASSPTDSGGNTIYF. The CDR3 DNA follows: TGCGCCAGCAGCCCTACCGACTCGGGCGGAAACACCATATATTTT. V and J are TRBV4-1 and TRBJ1-3; the D is unclear. Germline V CDR1 and CDR2: MGHRA, YSYEKL. Trimming removed 4 bases from V and 4 bases from J, with 14 bases in between. This CDR3 contains 15 residues.

The table lists this clonotype with many counts. The chain combines TRBV7-8 with TRBJ2-1; D tentatively fits TRBD1 or TRBD2 (5 bases each). The CDR3 runs 14 residues. Trimming shortened V by 5 bases and J by 8 bases, and 16 bases separated the two germline ends. Germline CDR1 and CDR2: SGHVS and FQNEAQ. The CDR3 protein is CASSQLIRGHEQFF. The CDR3 DNA is TGTGCCAGCAGCCAATTGATCCGGGGCCATGAGCAGTTCTTC.

This clonotype showed up many times. The J gene is TRBJ1-2, the V gene TRBV3-1; D might be TRBD1 (6 bases). CDR3 length: 16 amino acids. Trimming took off 3 bases at V and 1 base at J, with 15 bases between the two ends. Germline-derived CDR1 and CDR2 are LGHDT and YNNKEL (reference sequence). CDR3 amino acids: CASSQGGAGSNYGYTF. Here the CDR3 DNA reads TGTGCCAGCAGCCAGGGGGGGGCAGGGAGTAACTATGGCTACACCTTC.

CDR3 residues: CASSFVQGARETQYF. As DNA, the CDR3 is TGTGCCAGCAGCTTCGTACAGGGGGCGAGAGAGACCCAGTACTTC. This chain links TRBV6-1 with TRBJ2-5; TRBD1 matches at 9 bases. The ends lost 6 bases at V and 4 bases at J; junction bases unmatched: 9. The CDR3 runs to 15 residues. Germline CDR1 reads MNHNS; CDR2 reads SASEGT.

This clonotype was seen a handful of times. The chain carries TRBV20-1 and TRBJ1-3, with D maybe TRBD1 (5 bases). Germline values: CDR1 DFQATT, CDR2 SNEGSKA (reference sequence). CDR3 length: 15 amino acids. V lost 3 bases and J lost 1, with 13 bases in between. CDR3 nucleotides: TGCAGTGCTAGGAAGGGGCAGACTTCTGGAAACACCATATATTTT. Amino acids: CSARKGQTSGNTIYF.

Only a few counts were recorded for this clonotype. The chain links TRBV6-5 to TRBJ2-7; D is possibly TRBD2 (5 bases). This CDR3 has 15 residues. V was pared by 0 bases and J by 7 bases, with 16 bases between. Germline CDR1 MNHEY, CDR2 SVGAGI. For the CDR3, the DNA is TGTGCCAGCAGTTACTCCAGACCCGGGGTGGGGGAGCAGTACTTC. It encodes CASSYSRPGVGEQYF.

There are many counts of this clonotype. This chain uses TRBV27 with TRBJ2-5; 9 nucleotides align to TRBD1. Germline V gene data show CDR1 as MNHEY and CDR2 as SMNVEV (reference sequence). V shed 3 bases, J shed 5 bases, and the junction held 10 bases outside the gene matches. CDR3 length equals 16 residues. CDR3 in amino acids: CASSFYPGQGWETQYF. In DNA, the CDR3 is TGTGCCAGCAGTTTTTACCCGGGACAGGGATGGGAGACCCAGTACTTC.

Many counts were recorded for this clonotype. V and J are TRBV29-1 and TRBJ1-2; TRBD1 is a possible D gene (5 bases). Deletions cut 1 base from V and 0 bases from J, with 18 bases between. CDR1 and CDR2 (germline): SQVTM, ANQGSEA. The CDR3 runs to 17 residues. The CDR3 DNA follows: TGCAGCGTTGAAGTTTTCCGAGGGGCCAACACTAACTATGGCTACACCTTC. Amino acids: CSVEVFRGANTNYGYTF.

On this clonotype itself: A read error is possible here, since a much larger clone lies one base away. The chain couples TRBV19 to TRBJ2-2; 12 nucleotides align to TRBD2. Germline V gene sequence: CDR1 LNHDA, CDR2 SQIVND (reference sequence). This CDR3 has 18 amino acids. CDR3 loop: CASSIGLAGGPNTGDLFF. The CDR3 DNA is TGTGCCAGTAGCATTGGCCTAGCGGGAGGGCCGAACACCGGGGATCTGTTTTTT.

The rearrangement uses TRBV28 and TRBJ2-7; no firm D call. This CDR3 contains 13 residues. Germline assignment: CDR1 MDHEN and CDR2 SYDVKM. V was cut by 4 bases and J by 3 bases, with 10 bases left in between. CDR3 bases: TGTGCCAGCAGTTCCGGCCAGGACTACGAGCAGTACTTC. It encodes CASSSGQDYEQYF.

In this sample, this clonotype turned up a few times. Possible read error: a much larger clone is one base away. This chain connects TRBV12-3 or TRBV12-4 to TRBJ2-7; 7 bases map to TRBD2. This CDR3 region has 14 residues. The DNA for the CDR3 is TGTGCCAACAGTTTTCTGGTTAGCGGGTACGAGCAGTACTTC. It specifies CANSFLVSGYEQYF.

As regards this clonotype: Being one base from a much bigger clone, this may be a read error. The conserved phenylalanine or tryptophan normally closing the CDR3 is absent here, so this likely arose from a read error. The chain links TRBV20-1 to TRBJ2-5, with D possibly being TRBD2 (6 bases). Trimming cost V 5 bases and J 2 bases, with 21 bases left between them. This CDR3 spans 16 amino acids. CDR1 is DFQATT and CDR2 is SNEGSKA in the germline V gene (reference sequence). CDR3 DNA sequence: TGCAGTGCTCCCTCCGCCTGGCATGGAGGGCAAGAGACCCAGTACTAC. It encodes CSAPSAWHGGQETQYY.

This sequence joins TRBV18 and TRBJ2-2; TRBD2 agrees at 7 bases. V gave up 5 bases and J gave up 0 bases; unmatched junction bases: 12. CDR1 KGHSH and CDR2 LQKENI come from the germline V gene. CDR3 length: 18 amino acids. As DNA, the CDR3 is TGTGCCAGCTCATCGCAACCCAGCGGGGCCGCGAACACCGGGGAGCTGTTTTTT. Amino acids: CASSSQPSGAANTGELFF.

This clonotype was seen repeatedly, ten times or more. The V gene is TRBV19, the J gene TRBJ1-2; D remains ambiguous. V was clipped by 3 bases and J by 4 bases, with 6 bases between them. This CDR3 spans 12 amino acids. Germline V lookup: CDR1 LNHDA, CDR2 SQIVND (reference sequence). CDR3 amino acids: CASSMEAYGYTF. In nucleotides, the CDR3 is TGTGCCAGTAGTATGGAGGCCTATGGCTACACCTTC.

Many counts were recorded for this clonotype. The rearrangement uses TRBV7-6 and TRBJ1-2; no definite D call. The CDR3 totals 13 residues. V lost 0 bases and J lost 8, with 10 bases in between. The germline CDR1 and CDR2 sequences are SGHVS and FNYEAQ. CDR3 loop: CASSLASFWGYTF. DNA of the CDR3: TGTGCCAGCAGCTTAGCCTCGTTTTGGGGCTACACCTTC.

A note on this clonotype: Just one base apart from a much larger clone, this may be a read error. The V gene is TRBV12-3 or TRBV12-4, the J gene TRBJ1-2, with D hard to call. The CDR3 is 14 amino acids. For the CDR3, the DNA is TGTGCCAGCAGCCCCCTGGGATCCAACTATGGCTACCCCTTC. The encoded protein is CASSPLGSNYGYPF.

This clonotype was found many times. The V and J genes are TRBV6-2 or TRBV6-3 and TRBJ2-5; D may be TRBD2 (5 bases). The CDR3 covers 14 residues. Germline V CDR1 and CDR2: MNHEY, SVGEGT. The ends were cut back, 2 bases at V and 4 bases at J, with 11 bases in the middle. The DNA of the CDR3 is TGTGCCAGCAGTTACGGTGGGAGTCCAGAGACCCAGTACTTC. It encodes CASSYGGSPETQYF.

This clonotype was counted at least ten times. The CDR3, as DNA: TGCGCCAGCAGCATCGGACCAAGGACCGAGCAGTACTTC. As protein: CASSIGPRTEQYF. This chain connects TRBV5-1 to TRBJ2-7; D is unclear. There are 13 residues in the CDR3. Germline lookup yields CDR1 SGHRS and CDR2 YFSETQ. V was shortened by 4 bases and J by 6 bases, with 14 bases between the two germline ends.

This clonotype was detected ten times or more. The chain has TRBV12-3 or TRBV12-4 and TRBJ2-7, with no clear D. V was clipped by 2 bases and J by 3 bases, with 11 bases between them. This CDR3 is built from 14 residues. CDR3 coding DNA: TGTGCCAGCAGTTTATTGTCGACCAACTACGAGCAGTACTTC. This sequence encodes CASSLLSTNYEQYF.

The J gene is TRBJ2-3, the V gene TRBV4-2; the match to TRBD2 covers 8 bases. CDR3 length: 17 amino acids. The germline V gene has CDR1 LGHNA and CDR2 YNFKEQ. The J segment lost 3 bases and the V segment lost 0 bases, leaving 8 bases of the junction unmatched. This CDR3 is CASSQDPSGRFTDTQYF. The CDR3 coding sequence is TGTGCCAGCAGCCAAGATCCGAGCGGGAGATTTACAGATACGCAGTATTTT.

Concerning this clonotype itself: A read error is possible here, since a much larger clone lies one base away. The chain combines TRBV2 with TRBJ1-6; D gene unclear. Germline assignment: CDR1 SNHLY and CDR2 FYNNEI. The CDR3 is 13 amino acids. V was trimmed by 2 bases and J by 9 bases, leaving 8 bases between them. CDR3: CASSESWTSPLHF. CDR3 nucleotides: TGTGCCAGCAGTGAATCATGGACTTCACCCCTCCACTTT.